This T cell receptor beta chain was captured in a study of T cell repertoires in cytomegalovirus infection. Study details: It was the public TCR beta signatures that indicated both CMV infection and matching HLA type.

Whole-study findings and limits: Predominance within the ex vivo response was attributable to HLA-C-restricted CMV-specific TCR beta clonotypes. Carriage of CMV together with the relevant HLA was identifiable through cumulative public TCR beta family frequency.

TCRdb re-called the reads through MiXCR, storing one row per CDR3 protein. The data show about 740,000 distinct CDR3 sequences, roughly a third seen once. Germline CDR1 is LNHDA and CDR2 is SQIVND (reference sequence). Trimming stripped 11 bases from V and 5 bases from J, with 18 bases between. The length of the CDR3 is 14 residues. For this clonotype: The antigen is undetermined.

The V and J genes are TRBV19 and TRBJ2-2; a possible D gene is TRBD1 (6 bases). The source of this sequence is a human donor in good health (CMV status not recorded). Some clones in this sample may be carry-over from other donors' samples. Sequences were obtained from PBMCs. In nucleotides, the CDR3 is TGTGCCTCCCAGACAGGCCCGGTAACCGGGGAGCTGTTTTTT. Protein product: CASQTGPVTGELFF.